This is a list of T cell receptor beta chains from one sample in a study of blood T cell repertoires in COVID-19. The method was immunoSEQ multiplex PCR; TCRdb's version includes in-frame clones alone and lacks a portion of them. The sample lists around 58,000 clones, about 91% occurring once. The sequencing sample was made of peripheral blood. The receptors originated from a woman aged 60-75 years with active or convalescent COVID-19. The CDR3 runs from the conserved cysteine through the conserved F or W. The D gene is left open where the match is weak. For some rows the clone size is stated as once, few or many, or as a class when expanded; others skip it.

clone_size	v_call	j_call	d_call	cdr3_nt	cdr3_aa
NA	TRBV28	TRBJ2-7	NA	TGTGCCAGCAGTTTCGGGGGTAGATCCTACGAGCAGTACTTC	CASSFGGRSYEQYF
NA	TRBV27	TRBJ2-3	NA	TGTGCCAGCCATACTAGGAGAACGTTTAGCACAGATACGCAGTATTTT	CASHTRRTFSTDTQYF
NA	TRBV29-1	TRBJ2-3	NA	TGCAGCGTTGGGGAGGCAGATACGCAGTATTTT	CSVGEADTQYF
NA	TRBV6-5	TRBJ2-3	NA	TGTGCCACCCGCCCCCAGGGCCCAGATACGCAGTATTTT	CATRPQGPDTQYF
NA	TRBV2	TRBJ1-2	NA	TGTGCCAGCGCAGAATCCGCTTCCTATGGCTACACCTTC	CASAESASYGYTF
NA	TRBV18	TRBJ1-3	NA	TGTGCCAGCTCAGGAACAGGAACTGGAAACACCATATATTTT	CASSGTGTGNTIYF
NA	TRBV6-2/TRBV6-3	TRBJ2-3	TRBD2	TGTGCCAGCAGCCGCTTTACTAGCGAGGATACGCAGTATTTT	CASSRFTSEDTQYF
NA	TRBV10-3	TRBJ1-1	TRBD1	TGTGCCATCACCCCCCGGACAGGAGACACTGAAGCTTTCTTT	CAITPRTGDTEAFF
once	TRBV27	TRBJ2-3	NA	TGTGCCAGCAGTTTAGACGCGGGCGGGACAGATACGCAGTATTTT	CASSLDAGGTDTQYF
NA	TRBV7-9	TRBJ1-1	TRBD1	TGTGCCAGCAGCTTGGGACAGGGATACACTGAAGCTTTCTTT	CASSLGQGYTEAFF
NA	TRBV5-1	TRBJ1-6	TRBD1	TGCGCCAGCACCCGGACAGGTAGTAATTCACCCCTCCACTTT	CASTRTGSNSPLHF
NA	TRBV28	TRBJ1-1	TRBD1	TGTGCCAGCAGTCTGGGACAGCCCATTGAAGCTTTCTTT	CASSLGQPIEAFF
NA	TRBV4-3	TRBJ2-2	TRBD2	TGCGCCAGCAGCCCGGGACTAGCGGCCACCGGGGAGCTGTTTTTT	CASSPGLAATGELFF
NA	TRBV9	TRBJ2-2	NA	TGTGCCAGCAGCGTAGGTCGAGGCAAGAGGACCGGGGAGCTGTTTTTT	CASSVGRGKRTGELFF
NA	TRBV7-3	TRBJ2-5	TRBD1	TGTGCCAGCAGCTTAACATTTAGACAGGGGGCGACCCAGTACTTC	CASSLTFRQGATQYF
NA	TRBV18	TRBJ1-2	TRBD1	TGTGCCAGCTCACCAGGGACAGACTATGGCTACACCTTC	CASSPGTDYGYTF
NA	TRBV7-7	TRBJ2-1	NA	TGTGCCAGCAGCTTAGTAGACGGAGCCAACAATGAGCAGTTCTTC	CASSLVDGANNEQFF
NA	TRBV6-5	TRBJ2-7	TRBD2	TGTGCCAGCAGGGCTTCGGGACTAGCCTACGAGCAGTACTTC	CASRASGLAYEQYF
NA	TRBV23-1	TRBJ1-2	NA	TGCGCGAGGGGAGGGGACTATGGCTACACCTTC	CARGGDYGYTF
once	TRBV28	TRBJ1-2	TRBD1	TGTGCCAGCAGTTTCCTCGACAGGGTCTATGGCTACACCTTC	CASSFLDRVYGYTF
NA	TRBV12-3/TRBV12-4	TRBJ1-2	NA	TGTGCCAGCAGCCGGACCCAGGACTACGGCTACACCTTC	CASSRTQDYGYTF
NA	TRBV5-1	TRBJ1-1	NA	TGCGCCAGCAGCTTGACAGGGTTGAACACTGAAGCTTTCTTT	CASSLTGLNTEAFF
NA	TRBV7-9	TRBJ2-7	NA	TGTGCCAGCAGCTTTATACGACACGGGGGATACTCCTACGAGCAGTACTTC	CASSFIRHGGYSYEQYF
NA	TRBV11-1	TRBJ1-2	NA	TGTGCCAGCAGCTTATTGGACAGTAACTATGGCTACACCTTC	CASSLLDSNYGYTF
NA	TRBV6-5	TRBJ1-2	NA	TGTGCCAGCAGTAAGGGGGGGGATGGCTACACCTTC	CASSKGGDGYTF
NA	TRBV18	TRBJ2-5	NA	TGTGCCAGCTCACCAGTTGCGGCCCTCGAGACCCAGTACTTC	CASSPVAALETQYF
NA	TRBV7-3	TRBJ2-3	NA	TGTGCCAGCAGGGGCGACCGCACAGATACGCAGTATTTT	CASRGDRTDTQYF
NA	TRBV28	TRBJ2-3	TRBD2	TGTGCCAGCAGTTCCCCGGGACTAGCGGGAACAGATACGCAGTATTTT	CASSSPGLAGTDTQYF
NA	TRBV28	TRBJ2-7	TRBD1	TGTGCCAGCAGTAACCCGGGACAGGGGGCGAAAGAGCAGTACTTC	CASSNPGQGAKEQYF
NA	TRBV9	TRBJ1-2	NA	TGTGCCAGCAGTCAAAGGGAGGGGTACTATGGCTACACCTTC	CASSQREGYYGYTF